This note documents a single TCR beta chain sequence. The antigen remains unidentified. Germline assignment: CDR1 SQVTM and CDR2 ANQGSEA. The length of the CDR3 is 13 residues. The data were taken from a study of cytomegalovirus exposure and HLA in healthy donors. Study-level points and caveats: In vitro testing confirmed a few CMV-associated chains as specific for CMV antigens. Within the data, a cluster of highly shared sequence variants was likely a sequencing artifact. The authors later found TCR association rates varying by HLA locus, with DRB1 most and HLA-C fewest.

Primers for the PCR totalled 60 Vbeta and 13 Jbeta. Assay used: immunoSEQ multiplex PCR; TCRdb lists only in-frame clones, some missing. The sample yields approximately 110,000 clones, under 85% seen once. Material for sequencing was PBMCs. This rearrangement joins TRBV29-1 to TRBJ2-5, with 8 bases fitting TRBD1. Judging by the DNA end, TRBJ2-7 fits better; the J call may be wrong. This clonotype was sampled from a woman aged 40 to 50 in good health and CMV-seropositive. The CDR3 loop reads CSVEGTGPNEQYF. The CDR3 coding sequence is TGCAGCGTTGAAGGGACAGGGCCCAACGAGCAGTACTTC.